This T cell receptor beta chain was captured in a study of glioma-infiltrating T cells after dendritic cell vaccination (dated by TCRdb to 2016 to 2017). The study in broad terms: A cohort of 15 or so glioblastoma patients from Phase I and II dendritic cell vaccination trials was included, of whom 9 were newly diagnosed and 6 had recurrent disease. TCR sequencing metrics, including TIL content and tumor-blood repertoire overlap, were correlated with survival after dendritic cell vaccination. Three intradermal dendritic cell vaccine injections were administered to patients at biweekly intervals in the arm below the axilla. Between about 2003 and 2012, patients were given autologous tumor lysate-pulsed dendritic cell vaccination. The vaccine consisted of monocyte-derived dendritic cells cultured approximately 7 days with IL-4 and GM-CSF, then pulsed overnight with autologous tumor lysate. Tumor-infiltrating lymphocyte content was quantified and tumor and blood repertoires were compared in dendritic cell-vaccinated glioblastoma patients by deep sequencing of TCR beta CDR3 regions. The study at large found these results: TCR clonality showed no direct relationship with survival, which suggests that a diverse polyclonal response may be important. The three-group TCR overlap response model was described as speculative and requiring prospective validation. The cohort was small and heterogeneous, only a few patients had full blood and tumor sets, and even fewer had initial-recurrent tumor pairs. Higher estimated pretreatment TIL content predicted longer time to progression and overall survival after dendritic cell vaccination.

Selection of patients required sufficient residual fresh-frozen tumor tissue and over two years of available survival data. Although molecular status otherwise differed among the glioblastoma patients, no patient had an isocitrate dehydrogenase mutation. PBMC were collected before vaccination, two weeks after the third vaccination, and at tumor progression if tumor progression occurred. The Qiagen DNeasy Blood extraction Kit was used to extract genomic DNA. Using the immunoSEQ assay, TCRB CDR3 regions were amplified from roughly 2.1 micrograms of genomic DNA, or from all available DNA when less than that was on hand. For multiplex PCR, 60 forward primers for TCR V beta segments and 13 reverse primers for J beta segments were used. To estimate reads per starting template, synthetic control templates were spiked into each sample at limiting dilution. The Illumina HiSeq System generated sequencing reads of 87 bp. In the authors' own workflow: To remove PCR and sequencing errors, closely related sequences were merged with a nearest neighbor algorithm. TCR overlap was measured as the percentage of unique tumor TCR beta sequences that were also present in the peripheral blood of the same patient. Not all clones reach the TCRdb copy of this immuneACCESS table, which keeps in-frame sequences only. Checked studies attribute under half of the gap to unresolved V genes and leave the rest unexplained. The V and J calls and clone size come from that table; D and trimming were worked out from the DNA. The sample table holds tens of thousands of clones, of which about 84% were seen once. Under 3% of the sample is taken by the ten largest.

On this clone itself: Its antigen target is currently unknown. No much larger clone is present one base from it, and per-base qualities are unavailable.

The receptor was derived from a human donor with glioblastoma. The material was blood, obtained before dendritic cell vaccination.

The nucleotide sequence reads TGTGCCAGCAGCTTTCGTTCGAACACTGAAGCTTTCTTT. Its translation reads: CASSFRSNTEAFF. The chain employs TRBV7-6 and TRBJ1-1, with an unclear D gene assignment. Its CDR3 holds 13 amino acids, cysteine through phenylalanine. CDR3 DNA only is kept here, 39 bases in frame from base 1. As encoded in the germline V gene, CDR1 is SGHVS while CDR2 is FNYEAQ. V is shortened by 3 bases, J by 1 base, and the region joining them spans 6 bases. Reference TRBV7-6 and TRBJ1-1 proteins supply the regions before and after the CDR3; the full variable domain is: GAGVSQSPRYKVTKRGQDVALRCDPISGHVSLYWYRQALGQGPEFLTYFNYEAQQDKSGLPNDRFSAERPEGSISTLTIQRTEQRDSAMYRCASSFRSNTEAFFGQGTRLTVV.